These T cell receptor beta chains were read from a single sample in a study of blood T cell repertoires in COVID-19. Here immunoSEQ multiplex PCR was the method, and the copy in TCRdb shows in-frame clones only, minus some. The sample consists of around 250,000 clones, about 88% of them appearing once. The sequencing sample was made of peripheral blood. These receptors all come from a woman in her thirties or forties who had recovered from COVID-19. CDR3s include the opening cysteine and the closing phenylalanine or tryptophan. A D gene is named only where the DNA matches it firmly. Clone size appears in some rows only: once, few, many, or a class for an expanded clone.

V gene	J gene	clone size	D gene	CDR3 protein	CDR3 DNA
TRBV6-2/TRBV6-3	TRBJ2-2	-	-	CASSYPKTRTNTGELFF	TGTGCCAGCAGTTACCCTAAGACTAGGACGAACACCGGGGAGCTGTTTTTT
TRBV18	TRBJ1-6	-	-	CASSPSQINSPLHF	TGTGCCAGCTCACCAAGTCAGATTAATTCACCCCTCCACTTT
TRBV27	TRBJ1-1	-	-	CASSFSVVAEAFF	TGTGCCAGCAGTTTTTCGGTAGTGGCTGAAGCTTTCTTT
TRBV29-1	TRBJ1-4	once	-	CSVEADSGEKLFF	TGCAGCGTTGAAGCCGACAGTGGCGAAAAACTGTTTTTT
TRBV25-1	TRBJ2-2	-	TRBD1	CASSDHRGPSTGELFF	TGTGCCAGCAGTGATCACAGGGGCCCGAGCACCGGGGAGCTGTTTTTT
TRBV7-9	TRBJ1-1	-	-	CAGFDSEAFF	TGTGCCGGGTTCGACAGTGAAGCTTTCTTT
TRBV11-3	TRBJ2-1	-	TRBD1	CASSLRDRDNEQFF	TGTGCCAGCAGCTTACGGGACAGAGACAATGAGCAGTTCTTC
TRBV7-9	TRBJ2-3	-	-	CASEGKNTDTQYF	TGTGCCAGCGAGGGAAAGAACACAGATACGCAGTATTTT
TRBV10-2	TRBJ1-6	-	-	CASSELGAYNSPLHF	TGCGCCAGCAGTGAATTAGGGGCCTATAATTCACCCCTCCACTTT
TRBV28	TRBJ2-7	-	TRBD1	CATAIRGREQYF	TGTGCCACGGCGATCAGGGGGCGCGAGCAGTACTTC
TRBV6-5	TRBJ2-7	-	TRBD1	CASSYSRWTGSHEQYF	TGTGCCAGCAGTTACTCCAGATGGACAGGGAGCCACGAGCAGTACTTC
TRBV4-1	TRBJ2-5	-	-	CASSHQAQLVKTQYF	TGCGCCAGCAGCCACCAGGCTCAGCTCGTGAAGACCCAGTACTTC
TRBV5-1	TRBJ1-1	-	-	CASSLEQALNGAFF	TGCGCCAGCAGCTTGGAGCAGGCTTTAAATGGGGCTTTCTTT
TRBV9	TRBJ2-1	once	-	CASSRDGSSYNEQFF	TGTGCCAGCAGTCGGGACGGGAGCTCCTACAATGAGCAGTTCTTC
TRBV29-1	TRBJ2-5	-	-	CSVAGRPQVTQYF	TGCAGCGTCGCGGGTAGACCGCAAGTGACCCAGTACTTC
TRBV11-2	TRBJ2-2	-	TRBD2	CASSSGLAGVSYTGELFF	TGTGCCAGCAGTTCCGGACTAGCGGGAGTGTCTTACACCGGGGAGCTGTTTTTT
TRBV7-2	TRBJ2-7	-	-	CASSFRAVDSSYEQYF	TGTGCCAGCAGCTTTAGGGCTGTAGACAGCTCCTACGAGCAGTACTTC
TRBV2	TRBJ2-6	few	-	CASRGDISGANVLTF	TGTGCCAGCAGAGGGGACATCTCTGGGGCCAACGTCCTGACTTTC
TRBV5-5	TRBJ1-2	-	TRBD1	CASNRQGGDGYTF	TGTGCCAGCAACAGACAGGGGGGGGATGGCTACACCTTC
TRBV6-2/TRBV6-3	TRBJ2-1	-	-	CASSHFRERHNEQFF	TGTGCCAGCAGTCACTTTAGGGAGAGACACAATGAGCAGTTCTTC
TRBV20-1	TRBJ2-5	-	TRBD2	CSASVLAEKETQYF	TGCAGTGCTAGTGTTCTAGCGGAAAAAGAGACCCAGTACTTC
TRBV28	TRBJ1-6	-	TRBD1	CASSPGQGVGNSPLHF	TGTGCCAGCAGTCCTGGACAGGGTGTAGGGAATTCACCCCTCCACTTT
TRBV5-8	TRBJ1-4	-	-	CASSLGAGSPDEKLFF	TGTGCCAGCAGCTTGGGGGCTGGGAGTCCCGATGAAAAACTGTTTTTT
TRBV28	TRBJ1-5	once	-	CAIPSPHF	TGTGCCATCCCTTCCCCCCATTTT
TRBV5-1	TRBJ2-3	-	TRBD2	CASSLGLAGNTDTQYF	TGCGCCAGCAGCTTGGGACTAGCGGGCAACACAGATACGCAGTATTTT
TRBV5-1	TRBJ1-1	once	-	CASSVDMNTEAFF	TGCGCCAGCAGCGTTGACATGAACACTGAAGCTTTCTTT
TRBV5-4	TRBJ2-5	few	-	CASSLQGQETQYF	TGTGCCAGCAGCTTGCAGGGGCAAGAGACCCAGTACTTC
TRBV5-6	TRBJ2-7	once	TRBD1	CASSLRLRDRLSYEQYF	TGTGCCAGCAGCTTGCGCCTCCGGGACAGGCTTTCCTACGAGCAGTACTTC
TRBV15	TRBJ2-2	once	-	CATSRDAGGAGELFF	TGTGCCACCAGCAGAGATGCAGGAGGGGCCGGGGAGCTGTTTTTT
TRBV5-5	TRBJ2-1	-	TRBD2	CASSVLGGGTAEQFF	TGTGCCAGCAGCGTCCTTGGCGGGGGTACGGCTGAGCAGTTCTTC
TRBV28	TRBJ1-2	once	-	CASSSPGEGYTF	TGTGCCAGCAGTTCACCCGGGGAAGGCTACACCTTC
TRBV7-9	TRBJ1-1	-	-	CASSLVQGRNTEAFF	TGTGCCAGCAGCTTAGTTCAGGGGAGGAACACTGAAGCTTTCTTT
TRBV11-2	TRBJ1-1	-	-	CASSLRPGSEAFF	TGTGCCAGCAGCTTGAGGCCAGGGTCTGAAGCTTTCTTT
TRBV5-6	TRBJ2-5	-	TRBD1	CASSPDHRTGTTQYF	TGTGCCAGCAGCCCTGATCACCGGACAGGGACGACCCAGTACTTC
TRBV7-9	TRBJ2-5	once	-	CASSDSWETQYF	TGTGCCAGCAGTGACAGCTGGGAGACCCAGTACTTC
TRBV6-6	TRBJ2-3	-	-	CAPDPTTGITDTQYF	TGTGCCCCAGACCCAACAACAGGTATCACAGATACGCAGTATTTT
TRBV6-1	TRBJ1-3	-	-	CASSEAAGNSGNTIYF	TGTGCCAGCAGTGAAGCGGCAGGCAACTCTGGAAACACCATATATTTT
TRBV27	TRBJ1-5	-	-	CASSFTGNQPQHF	TGTGCCAGCAGTTTTACAGGGAATCAGCCCCAGCATTTT
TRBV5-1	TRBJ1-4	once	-	CASKEADDNEKLFF	TGCGCCAGCAAGGAGGCAGACGACAATGAAAAACTGTTTTTT
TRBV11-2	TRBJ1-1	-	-	CASSRTLDSLRPTEAFF	TGTGCCAGCAGCCGCACCTTGGACAGCCTTCGTCCCACTGAAGCTTTCTTT
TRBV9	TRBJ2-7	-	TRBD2	CASSVGVGGGAPEQYF	TGTGCCAGCAGCGTAGGGGTTGGCGGGGGGGCCCCCGAGCAGTACTTC
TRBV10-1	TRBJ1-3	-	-	CASRDSSGNTIYF	TGCGCCAGCAGGGACAGCTCTGGAAACACCATATATTTT
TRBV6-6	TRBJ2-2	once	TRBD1	CASSRIPGTGKPGELFF	TGTGCCAGCAGTCGAATTCCCGGGACAGGGAAGCCCGGGGAGCTGTTTTTT
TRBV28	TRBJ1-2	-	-	CASSLIGTYGYTF	TGTGCCAGCAGTTTAATCGGGACATATGGCTACACCTTC
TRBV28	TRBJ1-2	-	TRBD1	CASSRRDRDRVGYTF	TGTGCCAGCAGCCGAAGGGACAGGGATAGAGTTGGCTACACCTTC
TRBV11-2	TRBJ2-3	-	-	CASSQWGGTDTQYF	TGTGCCAGCAGCCAATGGGGGGGCACAGATACGCAGTATTTT